The rows below give T cell receptor beta chains drawn from one sample of a study of vaccination effects on CD4 cells after COVID-19. TCRdb keeps only in-frame clones here, not all; method: immunoSEQ multiplex PCR. The profile shows about 66,000 clones, roughly 79% of them singletons. These receptors lack a known antigen. Sequencing was performed on CD4+ T cells from PBMCs cultured with HCoV-OC43 spike peptides, taken after COVID-19 vaccination. These TCRs come from a human donor who received a COVID-19 vaccine. CDR3s include the opening cysteine and the closing phenylalanine or tryptophan. D genes are given only for firm matches. Clone sizes are given selectively: once, few, many, or a class where the clone is expanded.

>.|.|TRBJ1-3|TRBV3-1/TRBV3-2
CASSQDSHRANGNTIYF
TGTGCCAGCAGCCAAGATTCCCACAGGGCAAATGGAAACACCATATATTTT
>.|.|TRBJ2-4|TRBV10-2
CASNKGSWLDIQYF
TGCGCCAGCAACAAGGGAAGTTGGTTGGACATTCAGTACTTC
>.|.|TRBJ2-4|TRBV5-1
CASSLYAAGAKNIQYF
TGCGCCAGCAGCTTGTATGCTGCCGGGGCCAAAAACATTCAGTACTTC
>TRBD2|once|TRBJ2-3|TRBV6-5
CASAPGLVVTDTQYF
TGTGCCAGCGCCCCTGGACTAGTGGTAACAGATACGCAGTATTTT
>TRBD1|once|TRBJ1-2|TRBV6-6
CASSQTGISYGYTF
TGTGCCAGCAGCCAGACAGGGATTAGCTATGGCTACACCTTC
>TRBD1|.|TRBJ2-3|TRBV7-3
CASSPQGEDTQYF
TGTGCCAGCAGCCCACAGGGGGAAGATACGCAGTATTTT
>.|.|TRBJ1-1|TRBV6-6
CASSYSRLNLNTEAFF
TGTGCCAGCAGTTACTCGAGGTTAAATCTGAACACTGAAGCTTTCTTT
>.|.|TRBJ1-4|TRBV11-2
CASSLGAVGNEKLFF
TGTGCCAGCAGCTTAGGGGCTGTGGGTAATGAAAAACTGTTTTTT
>.|.|TRBJ1-2|TRBV6-5
CASRLHRAGGYTF
TGTGCCAGCAGACTACACCGGGCTGGGGGCTACACCTTC
>TRBD1|.|TRBJ1-2|TRBV27
CASSFFQGATEGYTF
TGTGCCAGCAGTTTCTTTCAGGGGGCGACGGAGGGCTACACCTTC
>.|.|TRBJ1-5|TRBV4-1
CASSQPGAPIDSNQPQHF
TGCGCCAGCAGCCAACCGGGAGCCCCGATAGATAGCAATCAGCCCCAGCATTTT
>TRBD1|.|TRBJ1-2|TRBV5-5
CASSPPMGRGQGNYGYTF
TGTGCCAGCAGCCCCCCAATGGGCAGAGGACAGGGAAACTATGGCTACACCTTC
>.|.|TRBJ1-4|TRBV25-1
CASSTPTGSNEKLFF
TGTGCCAGCAGTACCCCCACCGGGTCTAATGAAAAACTGTTTTTT
>.|.|TRBJ1-2|TRBV6-1
CASSEGAGTTGYGYTF
TGTGCCAGCAGTGAAGGGGCGGGGACGACCGGCTATGGCTACACCTTC
>.|.|TRBJ1-2|TRBV9
CASSAPNRGGYTF
TGTGCCAGCAGCGCCCCGAACCGGGGAGGCTACACCTTC
>.|.|TRBJ1-3|TRBV18
CASSPESGNTIYF
TGTGCCAGCTCACCAGAGTCTGGAAACACCATATATTTT
>.|.|TRBJ2-1|TRBV6-1
CASSGMTTPQNNEQFF
TGTGCCAGCAGTGGGATGACTACCCCCCAAAACAATGAGCAGTTCTTC
>TRBD1|.|TRBJ1-2|TRBV19
CASSMRGLGYGYTF
TGTGCCAGTAGTATGAGGGGGCTCGGCTATGGCTACACCTTC
>.|.|TRBJ1-2|TRBV6-5
CASRGSSISLGGYTF
TGTGCCAGCCGGGGTTCTTCTATTTCGTTGGGTGGCTACACCTTC
>TRBD1|.|TRBJ1-3|TRBV15
CATSTFGQVSGNTIYF
TGTGCCACCAGCACTTTTGGACAGGTCTCTGGAAACACCATATATTTT
>TRBD1|.|TRBJ1-1|TRBV4-2
CASSQDRGQEAFF
TGTGCCAGCAGCCAAGATAGGGGGCAGGAAGCTTTCTTT
>.|.|TRBJ2-1|TRBV19
CASRVSASSYNEQFF
TGTGCCAGTAGGGTCAGCGCGAGCTCCTACAATGAGCAGTTCTTC
>.|.|TRBJ2-5|TRBV10-3
CAISDGAGETQYF
TGTGCCATCAGTGACGGGGCGGGAGAGACCCAGTACTTC